This T cell receptor (beta chain) was sequenced in a study of blood T cell repertoires in COVID-19. Germline lookup yields CDR1 SGHKS and CDR2 YYEKEE (reference sequence). Trimming removed 7 bases from V and 0 bases from J; junction bases left unmatched: 7. The CDR3 sequence is 16 residues long. Per the original data handling: Reference gene primer amplification in the assay estimated nucleated cell counts. Measured with immunoSEQ multiplex PCR; TCRdb has only the in-frame clones, and not every one. D and trimming come from the DNA, and the V and J calls and clone size come from that table. The table has fewer than 100,000 clones, roughly 82% seen once.

This chain joins TRBV5-5 and TRBJ1-2, with 12 nucleotides matching TRBD1. The sequenced material came from peripheral blood. The source of this sequence is a man aged 50 or older with acute or convalescent COVID-19. CDR3: CASSGDRGPANYGYTF. The CDR3 DNA is TGTGCCAGCTCCGGGGACAGGGGGCCAGCTAACTATGGCTACACCTTC. Combining the CDR3 with reference TRBV5-5 and TRBJ1-2 gives the whole variable domain DAGVTQSPTHLIKTRGQQVTLRCSPISGHKSVSWYQQVLGQGPQFIFQYYEKEERGRGNFPDRFSARQFPNYSSELNVNALLLGDSALYLCASSGDRGPANYGYTFGSGTRLTVV.